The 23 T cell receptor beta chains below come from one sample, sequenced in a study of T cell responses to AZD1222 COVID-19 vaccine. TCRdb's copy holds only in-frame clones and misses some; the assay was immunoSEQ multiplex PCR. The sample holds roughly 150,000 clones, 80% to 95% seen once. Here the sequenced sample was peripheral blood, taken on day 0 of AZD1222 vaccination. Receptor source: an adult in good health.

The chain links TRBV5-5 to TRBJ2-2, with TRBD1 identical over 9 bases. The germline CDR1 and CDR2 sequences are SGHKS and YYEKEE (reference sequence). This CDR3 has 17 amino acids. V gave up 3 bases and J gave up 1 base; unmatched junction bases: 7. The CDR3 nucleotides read TGTGCCAGCAGCTCCGGACAGGGGACCATGAACACCGGGGAGCTGTTTTTT. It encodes CASSSGQGTMNTGELFF.

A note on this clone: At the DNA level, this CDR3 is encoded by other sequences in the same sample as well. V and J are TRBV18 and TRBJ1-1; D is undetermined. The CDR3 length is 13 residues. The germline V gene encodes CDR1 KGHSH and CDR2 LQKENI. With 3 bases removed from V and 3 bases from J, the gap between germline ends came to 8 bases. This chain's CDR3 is CASSPSRDTEAFF. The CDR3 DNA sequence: TGTGCCAGCTCACCCTCGAGGGACACTGAAGCTTTCTTT.

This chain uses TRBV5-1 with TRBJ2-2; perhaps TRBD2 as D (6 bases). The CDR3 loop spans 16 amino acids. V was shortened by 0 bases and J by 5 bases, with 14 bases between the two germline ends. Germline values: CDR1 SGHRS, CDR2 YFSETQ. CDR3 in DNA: TGCGCCAGCAGCTTGGATCCGGGGGTCAGGACCGGGGAGCTGTTTTTT. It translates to CASSLDPGVRTGELFF.

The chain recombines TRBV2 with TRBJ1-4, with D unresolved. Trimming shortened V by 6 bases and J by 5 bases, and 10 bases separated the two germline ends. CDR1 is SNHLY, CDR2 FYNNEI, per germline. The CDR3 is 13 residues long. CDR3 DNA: TGTGCCAGCAGCTCTGGCCCGAATGAAAAACTGTTTTTT. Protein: CASSSGPNEKLFF.

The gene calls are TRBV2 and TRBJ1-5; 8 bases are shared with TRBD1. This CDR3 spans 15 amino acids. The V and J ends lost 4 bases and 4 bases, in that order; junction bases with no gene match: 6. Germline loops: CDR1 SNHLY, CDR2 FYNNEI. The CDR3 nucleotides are TGTGCCAGCAGTGTGGGGGGACAGGCTAATCAGCCCCAGCATTTT. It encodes CASSVGGQANQPQHF.

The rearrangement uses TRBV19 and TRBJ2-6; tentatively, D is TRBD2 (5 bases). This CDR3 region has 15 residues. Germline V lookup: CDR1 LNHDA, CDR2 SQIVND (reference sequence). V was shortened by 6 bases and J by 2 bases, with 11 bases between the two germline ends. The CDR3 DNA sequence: TGTGCCAGTAGCCTAGGGAGCCCTGGGGCCAACGTCCTGACTTTC. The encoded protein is CASSLGSPGANVLTF. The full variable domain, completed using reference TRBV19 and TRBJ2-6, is DGGITQSPKYLFRKEGQNVTLSCEQNLNHDAMYWYRQDPGQGLRLIYYSQIVNDFQKGDIAEGYSVSREKKESFPLTVTSAQKNPTAFYLCASSLGSPGANVLTFGAGSRLTVL.

CDR3 nucleotides: TGCAGTGCTAGATCCGGCGGCGGCTACACCTTC. Translated: CSARSGGGYTF. The rearrangement uses TRBV20-1 and TRBJ1-2, with D unresolved. V was trimmed by 2 bases and J by 8 bases, leaving 9 bases between them. This CDR3 is built from 11 residues. From germline, CDR1 is DFQATT and CDR2 SNEGSKA (reference sequence).

CDR3 DNA: TGTGCCAGCAGCCATCAAAGGGGTACGGGGGCCACTACCTACGAGCAGTACTTC. Residues: CASSHQRGTGATTYEQYF. This rearrangement joins TRBV4-2 to TRBJ2-7, with D possibly being TRBD1 or TRBD2 (6 bases each). V was clipped by 3 bases and J by 2 bases, with 23 bases between them. CDR1 is LGHNA, CDR2 YNFKEQ, per germline. This CDR3 comprises 18 residues.

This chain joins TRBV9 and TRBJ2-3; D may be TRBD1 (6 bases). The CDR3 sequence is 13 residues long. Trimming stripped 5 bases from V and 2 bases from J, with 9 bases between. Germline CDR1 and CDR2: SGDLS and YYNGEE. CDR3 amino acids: CASSQGFTDTQYF. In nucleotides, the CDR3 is TGTGCCAGCAGTCAGGGGTTCACAGATACGCAGTATTTT.

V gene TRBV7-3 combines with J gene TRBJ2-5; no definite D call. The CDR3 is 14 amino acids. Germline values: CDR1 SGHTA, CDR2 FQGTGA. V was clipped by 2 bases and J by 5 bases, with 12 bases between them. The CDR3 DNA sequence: TGTGCCAGCAGCTTATACGTCGGCGATGAGACCCAGTACTTC. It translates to CASSLYVGDETQYF.

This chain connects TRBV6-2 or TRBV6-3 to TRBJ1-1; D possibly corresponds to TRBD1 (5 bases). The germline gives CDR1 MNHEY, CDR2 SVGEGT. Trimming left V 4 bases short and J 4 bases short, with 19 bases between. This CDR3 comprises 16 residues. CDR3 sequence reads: CASSSAWQGWSTEAFF. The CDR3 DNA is TGTGCCAGCAGTTCCGCGTGGCAGGGATGGAGCACTGAAGCTTTCTTT.

CDR3 bases: TGTGCCAGCAGCCTGGGGCAGGGGACCTACTACGAGCAGTACTTC. Translating it yields CASSLGQGTYYEQYF. This sequence joins TRBV16 and TRBJ2-7; perhaps TRBD1 as D (6 bases). Germline assignment: CDR1 KGHSY and CDR2 FQNENV. The V gene lost 4 bases and the J gene lost 3 bases, with 16 bases spanning the gap. This CDR3 is built from 15 residues.

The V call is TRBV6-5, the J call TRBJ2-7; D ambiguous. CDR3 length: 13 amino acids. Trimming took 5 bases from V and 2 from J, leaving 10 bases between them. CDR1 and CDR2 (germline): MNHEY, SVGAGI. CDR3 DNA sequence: TGTGCCAGCAGTATTCACAGTCCCTACGAGCAGTACTTC. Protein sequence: CASSIHSPYEQYF.

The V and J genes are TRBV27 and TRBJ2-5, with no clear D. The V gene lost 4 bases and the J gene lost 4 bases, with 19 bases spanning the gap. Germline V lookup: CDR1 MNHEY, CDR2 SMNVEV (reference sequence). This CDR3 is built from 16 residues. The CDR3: CASSSWATLARETQYF. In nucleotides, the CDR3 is TGTGCCAGCAGTTCCTGGGCGACACTGGCGCGAGAGACCCAGTACTTC.

CDR3 DNA sequence: TGTGCCAGCAGCTCCACGGGAAGGAACACTGAAGCTTTCTTT. As protein: CASSSTGRNTEAFF. V gene TRBV7-2 combines with J gene TRBJ1-1; D not certain. V gave up 4 bases and J gave up 1 base, with 10 bases separating them. The CDR3 loop spans 14 amino acids. Germline lookup yields CDR1 SGHTA and CDR2 FQGNSA.

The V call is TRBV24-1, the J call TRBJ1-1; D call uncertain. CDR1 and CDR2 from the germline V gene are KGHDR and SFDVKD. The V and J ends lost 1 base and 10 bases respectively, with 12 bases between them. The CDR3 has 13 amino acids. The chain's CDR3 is CATSDFGEARAFF. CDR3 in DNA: TGTGCCACCAGTGATTTCGGGGAGGCGAGAGCTTTCTTT.

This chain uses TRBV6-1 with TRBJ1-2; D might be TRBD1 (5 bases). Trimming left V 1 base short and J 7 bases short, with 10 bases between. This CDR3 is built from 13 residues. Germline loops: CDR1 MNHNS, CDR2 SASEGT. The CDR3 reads CASSEVGGGGYTF. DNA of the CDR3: TGTGCCAGCAGTGAAGTTGGGGGAGGTGGCTACACCTTC.

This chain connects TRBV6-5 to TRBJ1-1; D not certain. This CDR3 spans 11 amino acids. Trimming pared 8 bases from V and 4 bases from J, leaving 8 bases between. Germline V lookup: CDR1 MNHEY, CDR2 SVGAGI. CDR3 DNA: TGTGCCAGCCGAGGTCGCACTGAAGCTTTCTTT. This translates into CASRGRTEAFF.

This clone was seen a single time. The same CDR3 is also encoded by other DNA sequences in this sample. The CDR3 DNA is TGCGCCAGCAGCCAAGACCAAGGATACGAGCAGTACTTC. It codes for CASSQDQGYEQYF. This rearrangement joins TRBV4-3 to TRBJ2-7; D is undetermined. This CDR3 is 13 amino acids long. Germline lookup yields CDR1 LGHNA and CDR2 YSLEER. The V end was cut by 0 bases, the J end by 4 bases, with 7 bases between.

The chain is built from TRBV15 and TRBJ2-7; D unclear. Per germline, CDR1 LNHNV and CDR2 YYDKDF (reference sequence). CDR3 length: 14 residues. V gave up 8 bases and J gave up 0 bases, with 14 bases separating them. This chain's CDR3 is CATSEVQNSYEQYF. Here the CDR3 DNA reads TGTGCCACCTCTGAGGTTCAAAACTCCTACGAGCAGTACTTC.

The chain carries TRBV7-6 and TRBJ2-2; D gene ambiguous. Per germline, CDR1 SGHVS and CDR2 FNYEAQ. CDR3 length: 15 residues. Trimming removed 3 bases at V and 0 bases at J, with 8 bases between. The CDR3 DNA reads TGTGCCAGCAGCTTGGGGAATTCGAACACCGGGGAGCTGTTTTTT. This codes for CASSLGNSNTGELFF.

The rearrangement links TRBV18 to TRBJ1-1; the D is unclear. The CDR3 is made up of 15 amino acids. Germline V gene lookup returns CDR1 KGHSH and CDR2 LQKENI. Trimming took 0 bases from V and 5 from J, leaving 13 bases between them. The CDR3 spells CASSPPTRRETEAFF. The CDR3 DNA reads TGTGCCAGCTCACCACCGACCAGGAGAGAAACTGAAGCTTTCTTT.

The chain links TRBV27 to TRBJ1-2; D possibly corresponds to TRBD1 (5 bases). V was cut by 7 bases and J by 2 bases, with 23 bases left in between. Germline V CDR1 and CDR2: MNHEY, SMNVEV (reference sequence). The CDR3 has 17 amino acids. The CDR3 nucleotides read TGTGCCAGCAAAAGAGGGACGGCTCGGAGGTCAAACTATGGCTACACCTTC. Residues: CASKRGTARRSNYGYTF.